The 4 T cell receptor beta chains listed next were all sequenced from one sample in a study of blood T cell repertoires in COVID-19. The protocol was immunoSEQ multiplex PCR, while the TCRdb copy is restricted to in-frame clones and leaves out a portion. The sample lists about 270,000 clones; just under 90% were seen once. Sequenced input: PBMCs or T cells enriched from blood (not recorded which). The receptors come from a woman aged 30 to 39 with acute COVID-19.

The chain couples TRBV29-1 to TRBJ2-5; 8 bases are a match to TRBD1. The CDR3 runs to 10 residues. The germline CDR1 and CDR2 sequences are SQVTM and ANQGSEA. V shed 8 bases and J 5 bases; nucleotides not matched to a gene: 1. The CDR3 loop reads CSTGGETQYF. In DNA, the CDR3 is TGCAGCACAGGGGGGGAGACCCAGTACTTC.

The chain carries TRBV14 and TRBJ2-2; perhaps TRBD2 as D (6 bases). The germline V and J ends were trimmed by 3 bases and 9 bases, with 17 bases remaining between them. The CDR3 covers 15 residues. Germline V gene lookup returns CDR1 SGHDN and CDR2 FVKESK. CDR3 sequence: CASSQTTGGDRELFF. The CDR3 region has the DNA TGTGCCAGCAGCCAGACGACCGGGGGTGACCGGGAGCTGTTTTTT.

The chain joins TRBV6-5 to TRBJ2-7, with 7 bases lining up with TRBD1. CDR1 is MNHEY, CDR2 SVGAGI, per germline. With 5 bases clipped from V and 3 bases from J, the junction kept 4 bases outside the gene matches. This CDR3 is 13 amino acids long. The CDR3 loop is CASSLRDSYEQYF. CDR3 DNA sequence: TGTGCCAGCAGTCTTCGGGACAGCTACGAGCAGTACTTC.

This chain connects TRBV6-5 to TRBJ1-2, with D perhaps TRBD1 (5 bases). Germline CDR1 and CDR2: MNHEY and SVGAGI. The CDR3 consists of 13 residues. Trimming cost V 8 bases and J 3 bases, with 13 bases left between them. CDR3 sequence (DNA): TGTGCCAGCCGGTCCGACAGATACTATGGCTACACCTTC. Translated, it gives CASRSDRYYGYTF.